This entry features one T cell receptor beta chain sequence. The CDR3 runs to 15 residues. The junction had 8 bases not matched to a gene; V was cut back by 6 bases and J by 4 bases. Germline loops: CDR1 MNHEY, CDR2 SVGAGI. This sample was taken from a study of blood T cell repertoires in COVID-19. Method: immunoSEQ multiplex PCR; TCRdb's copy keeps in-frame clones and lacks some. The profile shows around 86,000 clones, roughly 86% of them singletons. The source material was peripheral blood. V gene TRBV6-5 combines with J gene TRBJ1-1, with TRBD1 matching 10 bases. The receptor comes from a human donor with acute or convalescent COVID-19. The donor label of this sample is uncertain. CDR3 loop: CASRSRTGGFTEAFF. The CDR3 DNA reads TGTGCCAGCAGGTCCCGGACAGGGGGTTTCACTGAAGCTTTCTTT.